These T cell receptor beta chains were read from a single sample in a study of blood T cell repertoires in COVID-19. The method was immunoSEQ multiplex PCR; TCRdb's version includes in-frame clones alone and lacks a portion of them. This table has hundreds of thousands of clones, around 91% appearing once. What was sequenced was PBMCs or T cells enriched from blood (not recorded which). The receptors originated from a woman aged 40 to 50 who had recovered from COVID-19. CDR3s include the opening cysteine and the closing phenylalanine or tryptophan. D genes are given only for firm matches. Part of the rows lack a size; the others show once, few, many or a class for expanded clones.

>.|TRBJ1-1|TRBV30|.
TGTGCCTGGAGTGCGCGACAGGCGAACACTGAAGCTTTCTTT
CAWSARQANTEAFF
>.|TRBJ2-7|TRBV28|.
TGTGCCAGCAGTTCGCAGATCTACGAGCAGTACTTC
CASSSQIYEQYF
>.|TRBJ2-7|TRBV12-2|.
TGTGCAAGTCGCGAGCTAGCATCCGCCCTAGGGAGCTCCTACGAGCAGTACTTC
CASRELASALGSSYEQYF
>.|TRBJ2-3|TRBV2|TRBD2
TGTGCCACCAAACTAGCGGGAGAAGATACGCAGTATTTT
CATKLAGEDTQYF
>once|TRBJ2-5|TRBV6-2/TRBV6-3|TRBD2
TGTGCCAGCAGTCCGGGACTAGCGGTTGCAGAGACCCAGTACTTC
CASSPGLAVAETQYF
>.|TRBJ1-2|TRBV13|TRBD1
TGTGCCAGCAGCTTAGGGACAGGGGAGAGTGGCTATGGCTACACCTTC
CASSLGTGESGYGYTF
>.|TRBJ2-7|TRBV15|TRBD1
TGTGCCACCAGCGTCAACTCCGGGACAGGGCCCTACGAGCAGTACTTC
CATSVNSGTGPYEQYF
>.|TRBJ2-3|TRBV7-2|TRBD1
TGTGCCAGCAGCCCTCAACAGGGGGTAACAGATACGCAGTATTTT
CASSPQQGVTDTQYF
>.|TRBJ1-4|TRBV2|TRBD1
TGTGCCAGCAGGGCCGGGACAGGGACTAATGAAAAACTGTTTTTT
CASRAGTGTNEKLFF
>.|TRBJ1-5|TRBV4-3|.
TGCGCCAGCAGCCAAGATCCGGGGGGCGTAGGCAATCAGCCCCAGCATTTT
CASSQDPGGVGNQPQHF
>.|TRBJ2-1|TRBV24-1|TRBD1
TGTGCCACCAGAGAAGGGACAGGGAGCTACAATGAGCAGTTCTTC
CATREGTGSYNEQFF
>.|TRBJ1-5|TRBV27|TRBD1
TGTGCCAGCAGTTTTAGCCCAGGGGGGAATCAGCCCCAGCATTTT
CASSFSPGGNQPQHF
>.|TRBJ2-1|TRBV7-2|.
TGTGCCAGCAGCTTAGCGGGGGGGCCACGGGAGCAGTTCTTC
CASSLAGGPREQFF